These T cell receptor beta chains were read from a single sample in a study of blood T cell repertoires in COVID-19. Assay: immunoSEQ multiplex PCR; the TCRdb copy retains only in-frame clones and omits some. Of just over 650,000 clones in the sample, 85% to 90% were seen once. The sample comprised peripheral blood. The receptors stem from a woman younger than 30 with acute or convalescent COVID-19. Both conserved end residues are part of each CDR3. The order of the fields is V gene, clone size, J gene, D gene, CDR3 DNA, CDR3 protein. The D gene is left open where the match is weak. Expanded clones are given a class, and other clones once, few, many or no size at all.

>TRBV6-5|NA|TRBJ1-2|NA
TGTGCCAGCAGTTACGCCTTCCGAGGACAGCCCTATGGCTACACCTTC
CASSYAFRGQPYGYTF
>TRBV12-3/TRBV12-4|NA|TRBJ2-1|NA
TGTGCCAGCAGTTGGTTCGGGGGAGGTGAGCAGTTCTTC
CASSWFGGGEQFF
>TRBV24-1|NA|TRBJ2-7|TRBD1
TGTGCCACCAGTGATAGTAGGACAGGGTCGGAAGAGCAGTACTTC
CATSDSRTGSEEQYF
>TRBV3-1/TRBV3-2|NA|TRBJ2-1|TRBD1
TGTGCCAGCAGCCAACCCTCCACAGGGGACGCCTACAATGAGCAGTTCTTC
CASSQPSTGDAYNEQFF
>TRBV9|NA|TRBJ2-5|NA
TGTGCCAGCAGCGTAGCTACAGGGTGGGAGACCCAGTACTTC
CASSVATGWETQYF
>TRBV5-6|NA|TRBJ1-1|NA
TGTGCCAGCAGATGGGGGAGGACTGAAGCTTTCTTT
CASRWGRTEAFF
>TRBV12-5|NA|TRBJ2-7|TRBD1
TGTGCTAGTGGTTTGACCAGGGGGTACGAGCAGTACTTC
CASGLTRGYEQYF
>TRBV7-3|NA|TRBJ2-1|TRBD2
TGTGCCAGCAGCTTAAGCCTAGCGGTTCACAATGAGCAGTTCTTC
CASSLSLAVHNEQFF
>TRBV7-2|NA|TRBJ2-1|NA
TGTGCCAGCAGCTTAGGACGGGGAAGGTACAATGAGCAGTTCTTC
CASSLGRGRYNEQFF
>TRBV10-1|once|TRBJ2-3|TRBD1
TGCGCCAGCACCATACTAAGGACAGGCAATTACACAGATACGCAGTATTTT
CASTILRTGNYTDTQYF
>TRBV11-2|NA|TRBJ2-5|NA
TGTGCCAGCAGCTTAGGCCAGGCGGGAGAGACCCAGTACTTC
CASSLGQAGETQYF
>TRBV14|NA|TRBJ1-1|TRBD1
TGTGCCAGCAGCCCTTACCGGGACAGATCCATGAACACTGAAGCTTTCTTT
CASSPYRDRSMNTEAFF
>TRBV3-1/TRBV3-2|once|TRBJ2-7|NA
TGTGCCAGCAGCAGCCAGTTGGTCGGGGACGAGCAGTACTTC
CASSSQLVGDEQYF
>TRBV29-1|NA|TRBJ2-1|TRBD1
TGCAGCGTTCGACAGGGGGGGGTTTACAATGAGCAGTTCTTC
CSVRQGGVYNEQFF
>TRBV30|NA|TRBJ1-1|NA
TGTGCCTGGAGCGGCGGGAACACTGAAGCTTTCTTT
CAWSGGNTEAFF
>TRBV30|few|TRBJ1-1|NA
TGTGCCTGGAGTGTGAGAATCTCTGAAGCTTTCTTT
CAWSVRISEAFF
>TRBV7-9|NA|TRBJ2-1|NA
TGTGCCAGCACCGCATACAACAATGAGCAGTTCTTC
CASTAYNNEQFF
>TRBV3-1/TRBV3-2|NA|TRBJ1-1|NA
TGTGCCAGCAGTCTAGGGGGTTTGACTGAAGCTTTCTTT
CASSLGGLTEAFF
>TRBV11-2|few|TRBJ1-4|NA
TGTGCCAGCAGCTTAGTGGGGCCTCCTATTAATGAAAAACTGTTTTTT
CASSLVGPPINEKLFF
>TRBV14|NA|TRBJ1-1|TRBD1
TGTGCCAGCAGCCAGGGGACAGGGAGGTTCACTGAAGCTTTCTTT
CASSQGTGRFTEAFF